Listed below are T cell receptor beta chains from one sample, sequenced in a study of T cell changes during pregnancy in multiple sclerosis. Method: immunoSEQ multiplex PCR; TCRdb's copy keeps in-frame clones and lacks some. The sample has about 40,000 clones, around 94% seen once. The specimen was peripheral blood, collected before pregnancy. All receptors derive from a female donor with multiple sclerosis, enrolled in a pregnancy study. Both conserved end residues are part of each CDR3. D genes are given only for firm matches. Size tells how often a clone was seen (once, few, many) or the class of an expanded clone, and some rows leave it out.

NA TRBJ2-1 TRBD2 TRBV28 CASGTPGVGGPVEQFF TGTGCCAGCGGTACCCCGGGGGTGGGAGGGCCTGTTGAGCAGTTCTTC
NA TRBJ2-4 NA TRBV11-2 CASSLVGLANIQYF TGTGCCAGCAGCTTAGTGGGTCTAGCCAACATTCAGTACTTC
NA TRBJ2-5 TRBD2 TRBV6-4 CASSILAGGPETQYF TGTGCCAGCAGTATACTAGCGGGAGGGCCAGAGACCCAGTACTTC
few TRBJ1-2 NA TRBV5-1 CASSQTGYYGYTF TGCGCCAGCAGCCAGACAGGCTACTATGGCTACACCTTC
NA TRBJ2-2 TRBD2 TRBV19 CASSTSGRGPNTGELFF TGTGCCAGTAGTACTAGCGGGAGGGGCCCGAACACCGGGGAGCTGTTTTTT
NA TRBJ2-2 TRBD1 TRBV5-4 CASSHGQGPNTGELFF TGTGCCAGCAGCCACGGACAGGGACCGAACACCGGGGAGCTGTTTTTT
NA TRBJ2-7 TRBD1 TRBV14 CASTGQASYEQYF TGTGCCAGCACCGGACAGGCCTCCTACGAGCAGTACTTC
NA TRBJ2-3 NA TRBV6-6 CASSQRDSTDTQYF TGTGCCAGCAGTCAACGGGACTCAACAGATACGCAGTATTTT
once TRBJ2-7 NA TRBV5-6 CASSLDSAGEQYF TGTGCCAGCAGCTTAGACAGTGCGGGGGAGCAGTACTTC
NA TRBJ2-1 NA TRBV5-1 CASSFTTSPEQFF TGCGCCAGCAGCTTTACGACTAGTCCTGAGCAGTTCTTC
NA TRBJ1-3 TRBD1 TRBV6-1 CASRETGGSGNTIYF TGTGCCAGCAGGGAGACAGGGGGCTCCGGAAACACCATATATTTT
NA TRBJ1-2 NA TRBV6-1 CASSEARGSNYGYTF TGTGCCAGCAGTGAAGCAAGGGGGAGCAACTATGGCTACACCTTC
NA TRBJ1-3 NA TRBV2 CASSADSASSGNTIYF TGTGCCAGCAGTGCGGACAGTGCTAGCTCTGGAAACACCATATATTTT
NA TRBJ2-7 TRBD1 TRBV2 CASSEGGLSSSYEQYF TGTGCCAGCTCAGAAGGGGGCTTATCCTCCTCGTACGAGCAGTACTTC
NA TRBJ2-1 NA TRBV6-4 CASSDSSSPKDEQFF TGTGCCAGCAGTGACTCGTCTAGCCCGAAAGATGAGCAGTTCTTC
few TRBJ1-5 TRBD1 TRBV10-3 CAISAGQGDDQPQHF TGTGCCATCAGTGCGGGACAGGGGGATGATCAGCCCCAGCATTTT
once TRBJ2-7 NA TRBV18 CASSPRSRALTYEQYF TGTGCCAGCTCACCAAGAAGCAGGGCCCTAACCTACGAGCAGTACTTC
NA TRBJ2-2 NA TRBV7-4 CASSTTGGTGELFF TGTGCCAGCAGCACAACCGGGGGCACCGGGGAGCTGTTTTTT
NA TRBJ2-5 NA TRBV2 CASSEGKRRETQYF TGTGCCAGCAGTGAGGGCAAAAGACGAGAGACCCAGTACTTC
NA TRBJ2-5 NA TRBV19 CASSTKGRTPGETQYF TGTGCCAGTAGTACAAAAGGGAGAACCCCGGGGGAAACCCAGTACTTC
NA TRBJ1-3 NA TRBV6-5 CASTLGGGGGNTIYF TGTGCCAGCACCCTCGGGGGGGGAGGTGGAAACACCATATATTTT
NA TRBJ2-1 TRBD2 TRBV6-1 CASSEKGLASDNEQFF TGTGCCAGCAGTGAGAAAGGACTAGCGTCGGACAATGAGCAGTTCTTC
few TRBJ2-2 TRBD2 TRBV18 CASSLRLAGVDTGELFF TGTGCCAGCTCACTGAGACTAGCGGGAGTGGACACCGGGGAGCTGTTTTTT
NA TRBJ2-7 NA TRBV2 CASSSAPRGEYF TGTGCCAGCAGTTCTGCCCCCAGGGGAGAGTACTTC
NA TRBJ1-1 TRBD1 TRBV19 CASNEGAVNTEAFF TGTGCCAGTAATGAGGGGGCGGTGAACACTGAAGCTTTCTTT
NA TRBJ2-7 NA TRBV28 CASTLGATTYEQYF TGTGCCAGCACCCTGGGGGCGACTACCTACGAGCAGTACTTC
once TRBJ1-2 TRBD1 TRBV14 CASSPFGQGAGYTF TGTGCCAGCAGCCCCTTTGGGCAGGGGGCCGGCTACACCTTC
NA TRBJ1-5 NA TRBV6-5 CASSSPYSNQPQHF TGTGCCAGCAGTAGCCCGTATAGCAATCAGCCCCAGCATTTT
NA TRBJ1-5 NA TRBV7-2 CASSPYTSNQPQHF TGTGCCAGCAGCCCTTACACTAGCAATCAGCCCCAGCATTTT
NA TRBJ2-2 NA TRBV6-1 CASSAGTRTNTGELFF TGTGCCAGCAGTGCCGGGACACGGACGAACACCGGGGAGCTGTTTTTT
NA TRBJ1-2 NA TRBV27 CASRLKSWGTRAYTF TGTGCCAGCAGGCTCAAATCATGGGGGACACGGGCTTACACCTTC
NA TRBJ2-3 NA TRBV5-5 CASSPTKPRDTQYF TGTGCCAGCAGCCCCACCAAACCGCGAGATACGCAGTATTTT
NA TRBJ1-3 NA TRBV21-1 CASSDRWRPIYF TGTGCCAGCAGCGACAGGTGGAGGCCCATATATTTT
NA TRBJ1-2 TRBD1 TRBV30 CAWGDRRNYGYTF TGTGCCTGGGGGGACAGAAGAAACTATGGCTACACCTTC
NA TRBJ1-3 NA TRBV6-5 CASSPQGPGNTIYF TGTGCCAGCAGTCCCCAGGGCCCTGGAAACACCATATATTTT
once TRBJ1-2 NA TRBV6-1 CASRGVYGYTF TGTGCCAGCAGAGGGGTCTATGGCTACACCTTC
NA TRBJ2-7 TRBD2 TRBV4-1 CASSLAHIGRAFEQYF TGCGCCAGCAGCCTCGCTCATATCGGGAGGGCATTCGAGCAGTACTTC
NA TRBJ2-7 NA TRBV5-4 CASSLFLGRNEQYF TGTGCCAGCAGCTTGTTCCTAGGAAGGAACGAGCAGTACTTC
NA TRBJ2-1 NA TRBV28 CASRGPYNEQFF TGTGCCAGCAGGGGGCCCTACAATGAGCAGTTCTTC
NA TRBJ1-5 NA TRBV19 CASSIRGGNQPQHF TGTGCCAGTAGTATACGGGGTGGCAATCAGCCCCAGCATTTT
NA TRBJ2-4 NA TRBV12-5 CASGLGGLDKNIQYF TGTGCTAGTGGTTTAGGAGGGCTGGACAAAAACATTCAGTACTTC
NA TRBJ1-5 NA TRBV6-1 CASSETRSNQPQHF TGTGCCAGCAGTGAAACTAGAAGCAATCAGCCCCAGCATTTT
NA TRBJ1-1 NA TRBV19 CARNPQGVVSEAFF TGTGCCAGGAATCCACAGGGCGTGGTGTCTGAAGCTTTCTTT
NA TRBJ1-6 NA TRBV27 CASRSRQRNSPLHF TGTGCCAGCAGGTCCCGTCAACGGAATTCACCCCTCCACTTT
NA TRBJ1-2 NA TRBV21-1 CASSKMGQKGYTF TGTGCCAGCAGCAAGATGGGACAGAAGGGCTACACCTTC
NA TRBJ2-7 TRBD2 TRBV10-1 CASRDLPGLSPVMPYEQYF TGCGCCAGCAGAGATTTACCGGGACTAAGTCCTGTTATGCCGTACGAGCAGTACTTC
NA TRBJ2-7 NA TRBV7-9 CASSLEQGGAYEQYF TGTGCCAGCAGCTTAGAACAGGGGGGGGCCTACGAGCAGTACTTC
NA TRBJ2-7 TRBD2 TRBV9 CASSVGLVWEGEQYF TGTGCCAGCAGCGTGGGACTAGTATGGGAAGGCGAGCAGTACTTC
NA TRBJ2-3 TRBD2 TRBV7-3 CASSRLASTDTQYF TGTGCCAGCAGCCGACTAGCGAGCACAGATACGCAGTATTTT
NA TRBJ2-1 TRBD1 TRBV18 CASSAGTGFNEQFF TGTGCCAGCTCAGCCGGGACAGGGTTCAATGAGCAGTTCTTC